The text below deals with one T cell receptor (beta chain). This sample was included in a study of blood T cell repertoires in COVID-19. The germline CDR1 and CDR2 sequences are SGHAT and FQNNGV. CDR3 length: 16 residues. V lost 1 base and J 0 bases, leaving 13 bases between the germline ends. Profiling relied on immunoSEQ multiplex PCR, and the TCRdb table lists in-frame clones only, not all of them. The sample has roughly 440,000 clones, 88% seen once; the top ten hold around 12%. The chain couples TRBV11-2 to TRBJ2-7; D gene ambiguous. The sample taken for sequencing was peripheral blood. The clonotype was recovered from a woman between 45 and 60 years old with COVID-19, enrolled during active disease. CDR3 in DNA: TGTGCCAGCAGCTTAGTTCCTGCACAGAGCTCCTACGAGCAGTACTTC. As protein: CASSLVPAQSSYEQYF.